This note documents a single T cell receptor (beta chain) sequence. The data are from a study of blood T cell repertoires in COVID-19. Study background: Acute and convalescent COVID-19 samples came from the United States, Italy and Spain. From T cells, B-cell-depleted T cells, or PBMCs came the material, which was cDNA or gDNA.

Original analysis: How many nucleated cells were present was estimated from reference gene primer amplification. Method: immunoSEQ multiplex PCR; TCRdb's copy keeps in-frame clones and lacks some. That table supplies the V and J calls and clone size; D and trimming were determined from the DNA. This table has some 250,000 clones, roughly 80% appearing once. Germline CDR1 is LNHDA and CDR2 is SQIVND (reference sequence). This CDR3 region has 15 residues. The trim removed 1 base at V and 4 bases at J, leaving 2 bases unmatched. Sequencing input: peripheral blood. This TCR came from a woman older than 75 with acute or convalescent COVID-19. V is TRBV19 and J is TRBJ2-1; 9 bases match TRBD2. CDR3 nucleotides: TGTGCCAGTAGTATAGGTAGCGGGGGATACAATGAGCAGTTCTTC. This codes for CASSIGSGGYNEQFF.